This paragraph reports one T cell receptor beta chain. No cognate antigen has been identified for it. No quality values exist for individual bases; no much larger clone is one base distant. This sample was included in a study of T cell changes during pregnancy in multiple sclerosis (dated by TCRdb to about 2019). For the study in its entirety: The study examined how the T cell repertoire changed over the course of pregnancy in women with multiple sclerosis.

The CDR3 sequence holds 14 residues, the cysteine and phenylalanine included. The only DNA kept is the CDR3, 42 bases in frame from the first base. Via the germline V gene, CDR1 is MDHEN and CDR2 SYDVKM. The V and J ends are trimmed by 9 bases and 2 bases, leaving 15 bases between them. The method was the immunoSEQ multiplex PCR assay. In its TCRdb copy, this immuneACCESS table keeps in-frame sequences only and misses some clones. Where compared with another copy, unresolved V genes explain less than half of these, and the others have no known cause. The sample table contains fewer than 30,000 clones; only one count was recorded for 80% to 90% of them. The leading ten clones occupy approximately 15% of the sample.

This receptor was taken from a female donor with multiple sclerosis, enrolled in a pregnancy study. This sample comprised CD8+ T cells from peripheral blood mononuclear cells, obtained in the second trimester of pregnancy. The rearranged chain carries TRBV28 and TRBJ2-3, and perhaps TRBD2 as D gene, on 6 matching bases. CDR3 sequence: CASGGVTITDTQYF. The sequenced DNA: TGTGCCAGTGGAGGGGTTACCATCACAGATACGCAGTATTTT.